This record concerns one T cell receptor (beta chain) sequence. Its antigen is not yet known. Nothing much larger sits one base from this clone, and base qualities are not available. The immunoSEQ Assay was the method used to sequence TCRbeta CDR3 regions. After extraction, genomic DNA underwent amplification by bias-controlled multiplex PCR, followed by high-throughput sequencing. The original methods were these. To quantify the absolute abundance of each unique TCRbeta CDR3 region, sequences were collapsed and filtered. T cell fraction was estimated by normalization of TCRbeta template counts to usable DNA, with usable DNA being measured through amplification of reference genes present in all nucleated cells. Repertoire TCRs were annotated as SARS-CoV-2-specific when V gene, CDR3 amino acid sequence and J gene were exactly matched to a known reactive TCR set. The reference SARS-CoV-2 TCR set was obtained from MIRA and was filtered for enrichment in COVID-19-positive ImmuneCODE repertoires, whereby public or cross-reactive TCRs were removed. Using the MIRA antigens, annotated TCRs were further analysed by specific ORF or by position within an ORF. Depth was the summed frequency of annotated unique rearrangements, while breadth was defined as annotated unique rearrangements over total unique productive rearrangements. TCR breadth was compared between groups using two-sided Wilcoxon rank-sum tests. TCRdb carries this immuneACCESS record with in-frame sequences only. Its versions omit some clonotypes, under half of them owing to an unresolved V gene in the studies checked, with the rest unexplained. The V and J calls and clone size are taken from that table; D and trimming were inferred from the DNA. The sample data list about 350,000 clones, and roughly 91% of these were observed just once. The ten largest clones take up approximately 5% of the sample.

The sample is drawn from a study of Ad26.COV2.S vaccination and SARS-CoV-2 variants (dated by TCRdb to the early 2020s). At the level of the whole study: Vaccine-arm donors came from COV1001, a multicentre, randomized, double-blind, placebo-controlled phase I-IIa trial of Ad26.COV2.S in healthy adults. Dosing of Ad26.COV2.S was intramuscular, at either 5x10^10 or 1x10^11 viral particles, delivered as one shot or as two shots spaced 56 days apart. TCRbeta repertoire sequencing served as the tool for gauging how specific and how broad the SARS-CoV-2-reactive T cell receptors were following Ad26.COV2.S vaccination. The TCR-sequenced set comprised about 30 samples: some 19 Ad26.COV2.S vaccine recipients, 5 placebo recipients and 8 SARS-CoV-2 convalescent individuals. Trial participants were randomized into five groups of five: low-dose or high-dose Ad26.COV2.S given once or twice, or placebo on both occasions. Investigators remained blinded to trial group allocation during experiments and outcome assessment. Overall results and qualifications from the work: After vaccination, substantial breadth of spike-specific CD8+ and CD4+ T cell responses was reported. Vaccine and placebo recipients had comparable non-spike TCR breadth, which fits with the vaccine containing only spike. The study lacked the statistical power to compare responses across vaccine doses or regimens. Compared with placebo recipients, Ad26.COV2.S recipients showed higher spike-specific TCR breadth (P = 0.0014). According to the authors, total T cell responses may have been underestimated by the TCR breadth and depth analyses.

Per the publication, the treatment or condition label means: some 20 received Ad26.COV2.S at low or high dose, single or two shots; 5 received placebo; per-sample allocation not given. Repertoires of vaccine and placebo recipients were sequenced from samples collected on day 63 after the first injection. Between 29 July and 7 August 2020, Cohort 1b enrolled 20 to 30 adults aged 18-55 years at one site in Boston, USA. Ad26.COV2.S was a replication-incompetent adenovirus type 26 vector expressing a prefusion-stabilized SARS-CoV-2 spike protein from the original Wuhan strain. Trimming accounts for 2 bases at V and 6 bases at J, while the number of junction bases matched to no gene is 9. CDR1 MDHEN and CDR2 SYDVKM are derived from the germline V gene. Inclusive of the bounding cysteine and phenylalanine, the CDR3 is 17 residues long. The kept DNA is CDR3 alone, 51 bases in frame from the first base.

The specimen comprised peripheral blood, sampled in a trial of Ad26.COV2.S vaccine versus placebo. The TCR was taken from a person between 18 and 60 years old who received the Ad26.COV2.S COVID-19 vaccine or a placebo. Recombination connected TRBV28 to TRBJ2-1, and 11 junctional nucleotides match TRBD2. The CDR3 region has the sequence CASSLRGGLAAFNEQFF. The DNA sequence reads TGTGCCAGCAGTTTAAGAGGGGGACTAGCGGCTTTCAATGAGCAGTTCTTC.